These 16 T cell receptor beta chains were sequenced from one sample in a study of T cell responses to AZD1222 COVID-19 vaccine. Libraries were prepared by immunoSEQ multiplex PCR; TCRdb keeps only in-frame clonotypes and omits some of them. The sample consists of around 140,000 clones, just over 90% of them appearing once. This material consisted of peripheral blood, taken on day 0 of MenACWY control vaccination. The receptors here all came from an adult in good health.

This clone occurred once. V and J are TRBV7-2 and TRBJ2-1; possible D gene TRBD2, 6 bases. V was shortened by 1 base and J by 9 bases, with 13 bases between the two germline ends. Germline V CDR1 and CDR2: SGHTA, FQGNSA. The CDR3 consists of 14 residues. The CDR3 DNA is TGTGCCAGCAGCTTAGACGGGGGATACCGTGAGCAGTTCTTC. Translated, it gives CASSLDGGYREQFF.

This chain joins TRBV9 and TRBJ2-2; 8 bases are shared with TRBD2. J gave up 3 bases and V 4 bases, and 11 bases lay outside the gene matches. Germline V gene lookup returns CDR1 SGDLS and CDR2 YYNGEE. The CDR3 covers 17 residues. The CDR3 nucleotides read TGTGCCAGCAGCCCAGTAGGAAGCGGGAGCCACACCGGGGAGCTGTTTTTT. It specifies CASSPVGSGSHTGELFF.

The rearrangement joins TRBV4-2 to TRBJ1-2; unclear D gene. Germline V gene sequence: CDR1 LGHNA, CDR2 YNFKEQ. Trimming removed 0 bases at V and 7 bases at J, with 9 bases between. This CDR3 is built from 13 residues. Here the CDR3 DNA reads TGTGCCAGCAGCCAAGATTTGCTGAGTGGCTACACCTTC. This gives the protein CASSQDLLSGYTF.

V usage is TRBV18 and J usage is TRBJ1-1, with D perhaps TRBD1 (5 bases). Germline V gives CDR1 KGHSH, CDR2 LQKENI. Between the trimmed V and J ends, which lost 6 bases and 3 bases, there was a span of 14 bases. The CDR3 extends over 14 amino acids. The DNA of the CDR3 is TGTGCCAGCTCCCCCGTTAGAGGGGACACTGAAGCTTTCTTT. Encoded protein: CASSPVRGDTEAFF.

CDR3 in amino acids: CASSSEGREGTEAFF. The CDR3 DNA is TGTGCCAGCAGCTCTGAAGGGCGAGAGGGCACTGAAGCTTTCTTT. This sequence joins TRBV5-4 and TRBJ1-1; D remains unclear. CDR1 and CDR2 (germline): SGHNT, YYREEE (reference sequence). V was clipped by 3 bases and J by 4 bases, with 16 bases between them. The CDR3 runs to 15 residues.

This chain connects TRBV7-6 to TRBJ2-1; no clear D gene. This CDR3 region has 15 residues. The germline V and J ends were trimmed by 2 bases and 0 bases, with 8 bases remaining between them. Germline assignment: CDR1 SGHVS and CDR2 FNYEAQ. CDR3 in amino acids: CASSLYRGSYNEQFF. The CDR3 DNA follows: TGTGCCAGCAGCTTATACCGAGGCTCCTACAATGAGCAGTTCTTC.

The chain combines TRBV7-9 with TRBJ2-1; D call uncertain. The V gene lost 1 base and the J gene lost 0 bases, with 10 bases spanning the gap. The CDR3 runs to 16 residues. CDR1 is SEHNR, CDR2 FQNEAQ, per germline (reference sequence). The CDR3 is CASSLVAESSYNEQFF. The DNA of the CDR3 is TGTGCCAGCAGCTTAGTGGCGGAGAGCTCCTACAATGAGCAGTTCTTC.

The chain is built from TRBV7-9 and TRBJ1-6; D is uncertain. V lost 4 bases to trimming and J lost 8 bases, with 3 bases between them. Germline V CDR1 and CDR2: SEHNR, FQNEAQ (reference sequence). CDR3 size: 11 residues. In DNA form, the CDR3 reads TGTGCCAGCAGCTCCGATTCACCCCTCCACTTT. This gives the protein CASSSDSPLHF.

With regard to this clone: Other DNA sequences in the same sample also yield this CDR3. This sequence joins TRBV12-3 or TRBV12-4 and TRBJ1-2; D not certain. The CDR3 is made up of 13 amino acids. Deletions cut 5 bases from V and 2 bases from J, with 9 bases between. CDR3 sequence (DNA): TGTGCCAGCAGTCTTGGACGGAACTATGGCTACACCTTC. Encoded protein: CASSLGRNYGYTF.

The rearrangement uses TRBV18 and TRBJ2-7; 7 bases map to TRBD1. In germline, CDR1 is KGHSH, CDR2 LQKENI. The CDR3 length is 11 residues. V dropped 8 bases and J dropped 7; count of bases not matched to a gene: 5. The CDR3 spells CASKGAWEQYF. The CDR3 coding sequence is TGTGCCAGCAAGGGGGCTTGGGAGCAGTACTTC.

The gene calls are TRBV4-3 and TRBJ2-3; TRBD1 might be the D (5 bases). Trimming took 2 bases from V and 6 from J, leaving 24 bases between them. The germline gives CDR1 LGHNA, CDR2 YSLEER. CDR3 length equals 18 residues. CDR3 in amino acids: CASSQLIDSKQFGDTQYF. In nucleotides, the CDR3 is TGCGCCAGCAGCCAACTGATCGACAGCAAACAATTCGGGGATACGCAGTATTTT.

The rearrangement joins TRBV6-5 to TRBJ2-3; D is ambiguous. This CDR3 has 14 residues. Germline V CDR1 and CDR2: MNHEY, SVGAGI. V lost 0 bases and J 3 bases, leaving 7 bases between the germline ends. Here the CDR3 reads CASSYSSRTDTQYF. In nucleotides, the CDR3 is TGTGCCAGCAGTTACTCATCCAGAACAGATACGCAGTATTTT.

CDR3 region: CSGTQVEETQYF. The CDR3 bases are TGTTCCGGGACACAAGTTGAAGAGACCCAGTACTTC. This chain joins TRBV2 and TRBJ2-5; perhaps TRBD1 as D (6 bases). There are 12 residues in the CDR3. Germline V gene data show CDR1 as SNHLY and CDR2 as FYNNEI.

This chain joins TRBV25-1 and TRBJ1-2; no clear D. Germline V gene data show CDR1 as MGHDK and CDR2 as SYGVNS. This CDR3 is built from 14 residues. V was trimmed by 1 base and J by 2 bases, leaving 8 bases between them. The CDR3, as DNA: TGTGCCAGCAGTGAATGGGTCCCCAACTATGGCTACACCTTC. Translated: CASSEWVPNYGYTF.

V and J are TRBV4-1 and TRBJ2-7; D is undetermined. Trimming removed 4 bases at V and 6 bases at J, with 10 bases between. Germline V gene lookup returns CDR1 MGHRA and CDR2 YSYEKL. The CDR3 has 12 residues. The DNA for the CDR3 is TGCGCCAGCAGCCCAACCTTCGGCGAGCAGTACTTC. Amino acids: CASSPTFGEQYF.

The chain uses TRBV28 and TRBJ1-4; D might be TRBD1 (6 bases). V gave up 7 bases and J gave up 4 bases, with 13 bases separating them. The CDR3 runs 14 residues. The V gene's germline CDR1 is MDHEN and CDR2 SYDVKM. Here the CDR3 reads CASIEDRSNEKLFF. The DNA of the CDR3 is TGTGCCAGCATTGAGGACAGAAGTAATGAAAAACTGTTTTTT.